Listed below are T cell receptor beta chains from one sample, sequenced in a study of blood T cell repertoires in COVID-19. Using immunoSEQ multiplex PCR, the repertoire was profiled, and TCRdb retains in-frame clones only, with some absent. The sample holds 80,000 or so clones; roughly 87% are singletons and the top ten take more than 10%. Sequencing was performed on peripheral blood. The origin of the receptors is a man of 80 years or more with acute or convalescent COVID-19. Each CDR3 is given with its conserved first and last residue.

>TRBJ2-7|TRBV10-3
CAISSDRPRISEQYF
>TRBJ1-4|TRBV5-1
CASSLGSLSEKLFF
>TRBJ2-6|TRBV6-5
CASSPTGPGANVLTF
>TRBJ1-5|TRBV19
CASSIARDSSNQPQHF
>TRBJ2-5|TRBV19
CASSTSGQPLRYF
>TRBJ1-2|TRBV11-2
CASSPSGSFYGYTF
>TRBJ1-2|TRBV19
CASSIDRRGRYGYTF
>TRBJ2-5|TRBV5-1
CASSLTGQVQETQYF
>TRBJ2-2|TRBV5-1
CASSSGQGGAGELFF
>TRBJ2-7|TRBV5-1
CASRVAGGVYEQYF